Each of the 10 T cell receptor beta chains below was sequenced from the same sample in a study of somatic mutations in cytotoxic T cells in rheumatoid arthritis. The protocol was immunoSEQ multiplex PCR, while the TCRdb copy is restricted to in-frame clones and leaves out a portion. The sample shows 15,000 or so clones, roughly 80% of them seen only once. The sequencing sample was made of CD8+ T cells sorted from blood. The origin of the receptors is an adult with rheumatoid arthritis.

J is TRBJ1-1 and V is TRBV4-3; D unresolved. This CDR3 has 14 residues. Trimming cost V 6 bases and J 1 base, with 12 bases left between them. The germline V gene has CDR1 LGHNA and CDR2 YSLEER. The CDR3 sequence: CASSTRAENTEAFF. CDR3 DNA sequence: TGCGCCAGCAGTACCCGGGCAGAGAACACTGAAGCTTTCTTT.

This clone showed up just a few times. This chain joins TRBV9 and TRBJ2-7, with a tentative D call TRBD2 (6 bases). Germline-derived CDR1 and CDR2 are SGDLS and YYNGEE. Trimming left V 4 bases short and J 0 bases short, with 14 bases between. The CDR3 loop spans 15 amino acids. CDR3 loop: CASSLTGGSSYEQYF. DNA of the CDR3: TGTGCCAGCAGCCTGACTGGGGGGAGCTCCTACGAGCAGTACTTC.

This clone came up a few times. The rearrangement joins TRBV7-8 to TRBJ2-5; TRBD2 is a possible D gene (6 bases). The length of the CDR3 is 15 residues. Germline values: CDR1 SGHVS, CDR2 FQNEAQ. V was shortened by 3 bases and J by 2 bases, with 13 bases between the two germline ends. The CDR3, as DNA: TGTGCCAGCAGCTTCTCTGTCGGGAGACAAGAGACCCAGTACTTC. The encoded protein is CASSFSVGRQETQYF.

The rearrangement uses TRBV4-1 and TRBJ2-1; D gene uncertain. CDR3 length: 15 amino acids. Trimming cost V 8 bases and J 2 bases, with 16 bases left between them. Germline values: CDR1 MGHRA, CDR2 YSYEKL. CDR3 in amino acids: CASGWSSGTYNEQFF. The CDR3 DNA reads as TGCGCCAGCGGATGGTCCAGTGGTACCTACAATGAGCAGTTCTTC.

This chain joins TRBV27 and TRBJ2-3; maybe TRBD2 (7 bases). The CDR3 spans 15 residues. Germline V gene sequence: CDR1 MNHEY, CDR2 SMNVEV (reference sequence). Trimming took off 2 bases at V and 0 bases at J, with 9 bases between the two ends. CDR3: CASSLAGASTDTQYF. CDR3 nucleotides: TGTGCCAGCAGTTTAGCGGGGGCGAGCACAGATACGCAGTATTTT.

V usage is TRBV2 and J usage is TRBJ2-1; D is possibly TRBD1 or TRBD2 (6 bases each). The CDR3 runs 16 residues. V was pared by 2 bases and J by 10 bases, with 21 bases between. Germline CDR1 is SNHLY and CDR2 is FYNNEI. The chain's CDR3 is CASSEWQGGRRGEQFF. For the CDR3, the DNA is TGTGCCAGCAGTGAATGGCAGGGAGGTCGAAGGGGGGAGCAGTTCTTC.

A few counts support this clone. This chain joins TRBV2 and TRBJ2-7; 13 bases agree with TRBD2. Germline V gives CDR1 SNHLY, CDR2 FYNNEI. V gave up 8 bases and J gave up 2 bases; unmatched junction bases: 0. This CDR3 spans 13 amino acids. CDR3 residues: CASGTSGAYEQYF. The CDR3, as DNA: TGTGCCAGCGGGACTAGCGGGGCCTACGAGCAGTACTTC.

The chain employs TRBV6-5 and TRBJ2-1, with D possibly TRBD1 on 6 matching bases. The CDR3 is 15 residues long. Germline CDR1 MNHEY, CDR2 SVGAGI. Deletions cut 2 bases from V and 2 bases from J, with 10 bases between. CDR3 amino acids: CASSYIRGTYNEQFF. CDR3 nucleotide sequence: TGTGCCAGCAGTTACATCAGGGGCACCTACAATGAGCAGTTCTTC.

The rearrangement uses TRBV7-2 and TRBJ2-3, with D possibly TRBD2 on 7 matching bases. The CDR3 length is 18 residues. V lost 5 bases to trimming and J lost 2 bases, with 23 bases between them. Looked up from germline, CDR1 is SGHTA and CDR2 is FQGNSA. CDR3 residues: CASSPIPGGGLDTDTQYF. The CDR3 nucleotides read TGTGCCAGCAGCCCTATCCCGGGCGGGGGCCTGGACACAGATACGCAGTATTTT.

This clone has just a few counts. The rearrangement uses TRBV4-1 and TRBJ1-1; D is ambiguous. The CDR3 length is 16 residues. Germline V gene data show CDR1 as MGHRA and CDR2 as YSYEKL. V was clipped by 0 bases and J by 3 bases, with 14 bases between them. CDR3 coding DNA: TGCGCCAGCAGCCAAGAGGCCTACAGCTTGTACACTGAAGCTTTCTTT. As protein: CASSQEAYSLYTEAFF.